This TCR beta chain was sequenced for a study of T cell repertoires in ileal Crohn's disease. The study's findings and limits: Compared with CD4 T cells, sorted CD8 cells carried more expanded clones. All patients with clonality above 26.8% had endoscopic recurrence.

In germline, CDR1 is SGHRS, CDR2 YFSETQ. V was clipped by 1 base and J by 0 bases; unmatched bases: 2. This CDR3 is 17 amino acids long. About this clone itself: Antigen specificity is unknown.

The time point is: inflamed ileum from the surgical specimen. Sequencing was performed with immunoSEQ multiplex PCR; in TCRdb, only in-frame clones are kept and a portion is missing. The sample lists about 16,000 clones; roughly 90% were seen once. The specimen sequenced was ileal tissue. The chain joins TRBV5-1 to TRBJ2-6; 9 nucleotides match TRBD2. This clonotype originated in an adult with Crohn's disease. CDR3 sequence reads: CASSLTSGSSGANVLTF. The DNA of the CDR3 is TGCGCCAGCAGCTTGACTAGCGGGTCCTCTGGGGCCAACGTCCTGACTTTC.